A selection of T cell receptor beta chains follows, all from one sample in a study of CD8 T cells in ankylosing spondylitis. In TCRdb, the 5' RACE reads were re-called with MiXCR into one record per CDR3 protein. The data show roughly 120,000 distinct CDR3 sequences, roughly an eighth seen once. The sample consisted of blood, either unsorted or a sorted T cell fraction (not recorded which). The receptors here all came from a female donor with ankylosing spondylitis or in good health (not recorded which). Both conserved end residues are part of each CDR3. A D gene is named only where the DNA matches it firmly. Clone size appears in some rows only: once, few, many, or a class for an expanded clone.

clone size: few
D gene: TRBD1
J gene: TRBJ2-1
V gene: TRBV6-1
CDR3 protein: CASSLGQGGHNEQFF
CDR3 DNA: TGTGCCAGCAGCCTGGGACAGGGGGGTCACAATGAGCAGTTCTTC

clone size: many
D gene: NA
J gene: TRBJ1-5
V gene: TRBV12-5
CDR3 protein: CASGLGGYNQPQHF
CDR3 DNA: TGTGCTAGTGGTTTGGGGGGGTACAATCAGCCCCAGCATTTT

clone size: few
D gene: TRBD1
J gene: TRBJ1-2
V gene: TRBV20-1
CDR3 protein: CSARGDPGQGVGYTF
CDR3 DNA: TGCAGTGCTAGGGGGGACCCGGGACAGGGGGTCGGCTACACCTTC

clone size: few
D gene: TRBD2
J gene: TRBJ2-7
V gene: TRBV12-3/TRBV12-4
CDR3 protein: CASKFFSRGEQYF
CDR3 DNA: TGTGCCAGCAAATTTTTTTCGCGGGGGGAGCAGTACTTC

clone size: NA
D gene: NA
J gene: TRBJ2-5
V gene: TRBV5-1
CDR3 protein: CASSLTQKATQYF
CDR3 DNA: TGCGCCAGCAGCTTGACTCAGAAAGCGACCCAGTACTTC

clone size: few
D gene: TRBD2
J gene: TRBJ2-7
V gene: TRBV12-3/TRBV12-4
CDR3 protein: CASSPYSGRGHEQYF
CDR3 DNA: TGTGCCAGCAGTCCTTATAGCGGGAGGGGACACGAGCAGTACTTC

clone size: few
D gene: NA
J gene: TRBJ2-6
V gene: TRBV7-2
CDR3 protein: CASSLSVGAPSF
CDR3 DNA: TGTGCCAGCAGCTTATCGGTAGGGGCCCCGTCTTTC

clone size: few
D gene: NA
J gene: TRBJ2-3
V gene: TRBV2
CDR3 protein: CASSEEASTDTQYF
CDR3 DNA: TGTGCCAGCAGTGAAGAGGCCAGCACAGATACGCAGTATTTT

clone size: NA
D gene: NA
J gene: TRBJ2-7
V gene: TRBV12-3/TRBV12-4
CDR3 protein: CASSLATGSEQYF
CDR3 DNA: TGTGCCAGCAGTTTAGCGACAGGTTCCGAGCAGTACTTC

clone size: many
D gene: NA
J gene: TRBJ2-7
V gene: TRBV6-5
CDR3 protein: CASSYSPSSYEQYF
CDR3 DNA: TGTGCCAGCAGTTACTCCCCCAGCTCCTACGAGCAGTACTTC

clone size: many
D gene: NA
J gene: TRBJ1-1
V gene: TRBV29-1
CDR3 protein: CSVEENRVFTEAFF
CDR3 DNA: TGCAGCGTTGAAGAAAACAGGGTCTTCACTGAAGCTTTCTTT

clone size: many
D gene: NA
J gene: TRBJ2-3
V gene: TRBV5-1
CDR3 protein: CASSSGTGTDTQYF
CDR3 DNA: TGCGCCAGCAGCAGCGGGACAGGCACAGATACGCAGTATTTT

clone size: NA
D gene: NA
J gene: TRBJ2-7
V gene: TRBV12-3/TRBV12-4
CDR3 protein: CASSIQSKGTYEQYF
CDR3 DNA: TGTGCCAGCAGTATACAGTCGAAGGGTACCTACGAGCAGTACTTC

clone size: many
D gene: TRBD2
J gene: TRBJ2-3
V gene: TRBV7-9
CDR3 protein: CASSPTLAAGTDTQYF
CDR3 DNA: TGTGCCAGCAGCCCCACCCTAGCGGCTGGCACAGATACGCAGTATTTT

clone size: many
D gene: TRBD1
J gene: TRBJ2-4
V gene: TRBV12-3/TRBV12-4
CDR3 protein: CASSGGTGQNIQYF
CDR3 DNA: TGTGCCAGCAGTGGAGGGACAGGGCAAAACATTCAGTACTTC